These 13 T cell receptor beta chains were all obtained from the same sample, sequenced in a study of blood T cells in healthy people across ages. It was with a sample-barcoded 5' primer and a J-beta primer mix that a second PCR of roughly 7 to 12 cycles was run. TCRdb processed the 5' RACE reads anew with MiXCR; each CDR3 protein has one entry. The sample lists 850,000 to 1,300,000 distinct CDR3 sequences, 45% seen once, with approximately 17% in the top ten. Material for sequencing was blood. Receptor source: a woman aged 55-75 years in good health.

The genes are TRBV5-1 and TRBJ2-5; D uncertain. The CDR3 is 13 amino acids. V was cut by 4 bases and J by 4 bases, with 11 bases left in between. Per germline, CDR1 SGHRS and CDR2 YFSETQ. The DNA of the CDR3 is TGCGCCAGCAGCCCTACGAGGCTAGAGACCCAGTACTTC. Its translation is CASSPTRLETQYF.

The sample holds a few counts of this clonotype. V gene TRBV2 combines with J gene TRBJ2-5; D is ambiguous. The V gene's germline CDR1 is SNHLY and CDR2 FYNNEI. The CDR3 contains 12 residues. Trimming removed 6 bases from V and 0 bases from J, with 5 bases in between. CDR3 residues: CASRIHQETQYF. CDR3 sequence (DNA): TGTGCCAGCAGGATCCACCAAGAGACCCAGTACTTC.

This chain links TRBV10-1 with TRBJ2-2; 9 bases agree with TRBD2. This CDR3 spans 16 amino acids. Losses at the gene ends were 4 bases for V and 7 bases for J; bases not matched to a gene: 10. The germline V gene encodes CDR1 WNHNN and CDR2 SYGVQD (reference sequence). Here the CDR3 reads CASSGTAGGRYGELFF. The CDR3 coding sequence is TGCGCCAGCAGTGGAACAGCGGGAGGCCGATACGGGGAGCTGTTTTTT.

The chain carries TRBV10-3 and TRBJ2-7; D could derive from TRBD1 or TRBD2 (5 bases each). CDR3 length: 13 amino acids. Deletions cut 4 bases from V and 3 bases from J, with 10 bases between. Germline CDR1 reads ENHRY; CDR2 reads SYGVKD. CDR3 residues: CAISAGQVYEQYF. For the CDR3, the DNA is TGTGCCATCAGTGCGGGGCAGGTCTACGAGCAGTACTTC.

The CDR3 DNA follows: TGCAGTGCTATCCATCCTGGGGCCAACGTCCTGACTTTC. Residues: CSAIHPGANVLTF. J is TRBJ2-6 and V is TRBV20-1; D unclear. V lost 4 bases to trimming and J lost 2 bases, with 6 bases between them. The length of the CDR3 is 13 residues. CDR1 is DFQATT and CDR2 is SNEGSKA in the germline V gene (reference sequence).

The CDR3: CASNDRGNTDTQYF. The CDR3 DNA reads as TGTGCCAGCAACGACAGGGGTAACACAGATACGCAGTATTTT. The chain has TRBV27 and TRBJ2-3; 8 nucleotides match TRBD1. Germline CDR1 MNHEY, CDR2 SMNVEV (reference sequence). V shed 7 bases and J 2 bases; nucleotides not matched to a gene: 5. This CDR3 has 14 amino acids.

The chain recombines TRBV20-1 with TRBJ2-5; 8 nucleotides line up with TRBD1. The J call may be wrong; the DNA end is better matched by TRBJ2-7. This CDR3 has 16 amino acids. Germline-derived CDR1 and CDR2 are DFQATT and SNEGSKA (reference sequence). CDR3 nucleotides: TGCAGTGCCACCTCTTTCCCGACAGGGGTGGGAGACGAGCAGTACTTC. It translates to CSATSFPTGVGDEQYF.

This clonotype was detected only once. A much larger clone differs by one base, so this may be a read error. V gene TRBV7-8 combines with J gene TRBJ2-1; 7 nucleotides align to TRBD1. Germline lookup yields CDR1 SGHVS and CDR2 FQNEAQ. This CDR3 has 12 residues. V gave up 6 bases and J gave up 7 bases; unmatched junction bases: 3. DNA for the CDR3: TGTGCCAGCAGGTTACAGGGGAATGAGCAGTTCTTC. Translating gives CASRLQGNEQFF.

This clonotype has a count of ten or more. The V and J genes are TRBV7-9 and TRBJ2-3; D is perhaps TRBD2 (5 bases). The ends were cut back, 4 bases at V and 0 bases at J, with 11 bases in the middle. Per the germline V gene, CDR1 is SEHNR and CDR2 is FQNEAQ (reference sequence). CDR3 length: 15 amino acids. The DNA of the CDR3 is TGTGCCAGCAGCTCAAGCGGCATAAGCACAGATACGCAGTATTTT. Amino acids: CASSSSGISTDTQYF.

The V gene is TRBV12-3 or TRBV12-4, the J gene TRBJ2-7, with D possibly being TRBD2 (6 bases). The CDR3 has 15 residues. V was pared by 6 bases and J by 0 bases, with 15 bases between. CDR3: CASRAGTSSSYEQYF. For the CDR3, the DNA is TGTGCCAGCAGGGCCGGGACTTCTAGCTCCTACGAGCAGTACTTC.

This sequence joins TRBV5-1 and TRBJ2-7; unclear D gene. Trimming cost V 6 bases and J 3 bases, with 13 bases left between them. CDR1 is SGHRS, CDR2 YFSETQ, per germline. The CDR3 spans 13 residues. This CDR3 is CASIAGHIYEQYF. In DNA form, the CDR3 reads TGCGCCAGCATTGCCGGCCACATCTACGAGCAGTACTTC.

The chain couples TRBV20-1 to TRBJ2-3, with D possibly matching TRBD2 (6 bases). In germline, CDR1 is DFQATT, CDR2 SNEGSKA (reference sequence). The CDR3 is made up of 13 amino acids. Trimming took off 6 bases at V and 8 bases at J, with 18 bases between the two ends. CDR3 protein: CSAKDVPRGTQYF. Here the CDR3 DNA reads TGCAGTGCCAAGGACGTACCGCGGGGTACGCAGTATTTT.

The chain carries TRBV7-2 and TRBJ2-2; 7 positions agree with TRBD2. The germline V gene has CDR1 SGHTA and CDR2 FQGNSA. V gave up 2 bases and J gave up 1 base; unmatched junction bases: 4. This CDR3 region has 16 residues. CDR3 in amino acids: CASSLWGGRNTGELFF. CDR3 in DNA: TGTGCCAGCAGCTTATGGGGCGGGAGGAACACCGGGGAGCTGTTTTTT.